This T cell receptor beta chain is from a study of post-analysis software for immune sequencing data. Study background: There were relapsing-remitting, secondary progressive and progressive-relapsing multiple sclerosis among the disease courses included. Study-wide points: TRBV segments more frequent in patients than in controls numbered roughly five and included TRBV5-6, TRBV5-1 and TRBV20-1. Co-batched samples clustered tightly together by F measure.

As regards this clonotype: The target antigen is unknown. One junction end does not reproduce the germline sequence, and a read error may be involved.

Unique molecular identifiers were present in the TCR beta cDNA libraries. TCRdb used MiXCR to reprocess the PCR reads, holding one entry per CDR3 protein. The data contain 250,000 to 300,000 distinct CDR3 sequences, 36% of them singletons. The CDR3 is made up of 19 amino acids. CDR1 and CDR2 from the germline V gene are LNHNV and YYDKDF (reference sequence). This chain joins TRBV15 and TRBJ1-5; D possibly corresponds to TRBD1 (5 bases). The source is a girl aged 10 to 17 with multiple sclerosis. The sample was blood. Written as DNA, the CDR3 is TGTGCCACCAGCAGAGGATTTCCCAGGGCTATGTTTAGCCATCAGCCCCAGCATTTT. This encodes CATSRGFPRAMFSHQPQHF.